Following are 27 T cell receptor beta chains from one sample sequenced in a study of T cell responses to AZD1222 COVID-19 vaccine. Only in-frame clones appear in the TCRdb table, and some are missing; sequencing was by immunoSEQ multiplex PCR. This table holds around 150,000 clones, approximately 94% found once. Material: peripheral blood, obtained 28 days after the second AZD1222 dose. These receptors came from an adult who received the AZD1222 COVID-19 vaccine.

V usage is TRBV11-2 and J usage is TRBJ2-5, with 7 bases matching TRBD1. Germline-derived CDR1 and CDR2 are SGHAT and FQNNGV. The length of the CDR3 is 14 residues. V was pared by 5 bases and J by 5 bases, with 8 bases of the junction left unmatched. The CDR3 DNA sequence: TGTGCCAGCAGCCCCGACAGGGTGGCGGAGACCCAGTACTTC. Its translation: CASSPDRVAETQYF.

The rearrangement joins TRBV4-2 to TRBJ2-3, with 10 bases aligning to TRBD2. J gave up 4 bases and V 1 base, and 8 bases lay outside the gene matches. Germline V CDR1 and CDR2: LGHNA, YNFKEQ. The CDR3 spans 17 residues. This CDR3 is CASSQVLSGRAPDTQYF. The CDR3 nucleotides read TGTGCCAGCAGCCAAGTTCTCAGCGGGAGGGCCCCAGATACGCAGTATTTT.

This chain uses TRBV3-1 (or the pseudogene TRBV3-2) with TRBJ2-7; D remains ambiguous. Trimming removed 0 bases from V and 2 bases from J, with 5 bases in between. Germline V gene sequence: CDR1 LGHDT, CDR2 YNNKEL (reference sequence). The CDR3 totals 13 residues. In DNA form, the CDR3 reads TGTGCCAGCAGCCAAGATTACCCCTACGAGCAGTACTTC. Translation: CASSQDYPYEQYF.

The chain employs TRBV7-9 and TRBJ2-7; TRBD1 agrees at 8 bases. The CDR3 runs to 12 residues. V shed 7 bases and J 7 bases; nucleotides not matched to a gene: 6. Germline V gives CDR1 SEHNR, CDR2 FQNEAQ (reference sequence). For the CDR3, the DNA is TGTGCCAGCACGCAGGGGGCTGGTGAGCAGTACTTC. Protein sequence: CASTQGAGEQYF.

This chain connects TRBV29-1 to TRBJ1-4; possible D gene TRBD1, 5 bases. Germline CDR1 reads SQVTM; CDR2 reads ANQGSEA. Trimming took 7 bases from V and 7 from J, leaving 16 bases between them. The CDR3 length is 13 residues. The CDR3 region has the DNA TGCAGCGCCCGAGGAGGGGTGTCTGAAAAACTGTTTTTT. Translated: CSARGGVSEKLFF.

The chain links TRBV27 to TRBJ2-7; D possibly matches TRBD1 or TRBD2 (5 bases each). The CDR3 sequence is 13 residues long. Germline CDR1 MNHEY, CDR2 SMNVEV (reference sequence). Between the trimmed V and J ends, which lost 6 bases and 2 bases, there was a span of 11 bases. CDR3 region: CASSPGRTYEQYF. In nucleotides, the CDR3 is TGTGCCAGCAGCCCGGGGCGGACCTACGAGCAGTACTTC.

V gene TRBV6-1 combines with J gene TRBJ1-2, with D uncertain. Germline CDR1 MNHNS, CDR2 SASEGT. V was trimmed by 2 bases and J by 3 bases, leaving 16 bases between them. The CDR3 has 16 amino acids. The CDR3 loop reads CASSEIARDRYYGYTF. The DNA of the CDR3 is TGTGCCAGCAGTGAAATAGCGAGGGATAGATACTATGGCTACACCTTC.

This clone has a single count. The gene calls are TRBV7-2 and TRBJ2-7; D possibly matches TRBD1 or TRBD2 (5 bases each). The CDR3 is 14 amino acids. The germline V and J ends were trimmed by 5 bases and 6 bases, with 17 bases remaining between them. Per the germline V gene, CDR1 is SGHTA and CDR2 is FQGNSA. CDR3 sequence reads: CASSPSPGLGEQYF. CDR3 nucleotides: TGTGCCAGCAGCCCTAGCCCGGGGCTCGGCGAGCAGTACTTC.

This clone was recorded once. This chain connects TRBV30 to TRBJ1-2; D call uncertain. Deletions cut 0 bases from V and 8 bases from J, with 16 bases between. Germline CDR1 and CDR2: GTSNPN and SVGIG (reference sequence). The CDR3 loop spans 14 amino acids. The CDR3 nucleotides are TGTGCCTGGAGTGTCCAACGGCCGTTTGGAGGCTACACCTTC. Translation: CAWSVQRPFGGYTF.

This chain joins TRBV7-2 and TRBJ2-2; 7 bases are a match to TRBD2. Germline CDR1 SGHTA, CDR2 FQGNSA. CDR3 length: 16 residues. Unmatched junction bases numbered 12, after V lost 4 bases and J lost 7 bases. The CDR3 sequence: CASSSGDGRAGGELFF. In nucleotides, the CDR3 is TGTGCCAGCAGCTCTGGGGATGGGAGGGCCGGCGGGGAGCTGTTTTTT.

The chain recombines TRBV28 with TRBJ2-7; 9 positions agree with TRBD2. The CDR3 has 15 amino acids. V lost 4 bases and J lost 3; bases outside the gene matches: 7. CDR1 and CDR2 from the germline V gene are MDHEN and SYDVKM. In nucleotides, the CDR3 is TGTGCCAGCAGTTGGGGGACTAGCTGGGACTACGAGCAGTACTTC. Residues: CASSWGTSWDYEQYF.

DNA for the CDR3: TGTGCCACCAGCAGAGGAACCTTCTACAATGAGCAGTTCTTC. Its translation: CATSRGTFYNEQFF. The chain joins TRBV15 to TRBJ2-1, with D uncertain. The CDR3 is made up of 14 amino acids. Per the germline V gene, CDR1 is LNHNV and CDR2 is YYDKDF (reference sequence). Trimming took off 1 base at V and 3 bases at J, with 7 bases between the two ends.

J is TRBJ1-1 and V is TRBV5-1, with TRBD1 matching 8 bases. V was clipped by 3 bases and J by 4 bases; unmatched bases: 2. Germline V gives CDR1 SGHRS, CDR2 YFSETQ. The CDR3 has 13 residues. In DNA form, the CDR3 reads TGCGCCAGCAGCTCGCAGGGGGCCACTGAAGCTTTCTTT. Its protein product is CASSSQGATEAFF.

A single count supports this clone. The chain couples TRBV30 to TRBJ1-4; D ambiguous. Trimming pared 4 bases from V and 7 bases from J, leaving 10 bases between. Germline CDR1 reads GTSNPN; CDR2 reads SVGIG (reference sequence). The CDR3 is made up of 12 amino acids. The DNA for the CDR3 is TGTGCCTGGACTCCCGGAGTTGAAAAACTGTTTTTT. It codes for CAWTPGVEKLFF.

The rearrangement links TRBV9 to TRBJ2-3; D not resolved. The CDR3 covers 13 residues. The germline V gene encodes CDR1 SGDLS and CDR2 YYNGEE. The ends were cut back, 4 bases at V and 5 bases at J, with 11 bases in the middle. The CDR3 nucleotides are TGTGCCAGCAGCCCCCCTTTTATAGATACGCAGTATTTT. Its protein is CASSPPFIDTQYF.

The chain links TRBV5-6 to TRBJ2-7; D tentatively reads TRBD1 or TRBD2 (5 bases each). Trimming pared 2 bases from V and 5 bases from J, leaving 14 bases between. CDR3 length: 14 residues. The germline gives CDR1 SGHDT, CDR2 YYEEEE. The CDR3 sequence is CASSFPGPFDEQYF. The CDR3, as DNA: TGTGCCAGCAGCTTTCCGGGACCTTTCGACGAGCAGTACTTC.

The chain recombines TRBV4-1 with TRBJ1-6; TRBD1 is a possible D gene (5 bases). Deletions cut 2 bases from V and 7 bases from J, with 9 bases between. This CDR3 is 14 amino acids long. Germline V gene sequence: CDR1 MGHRA, CDR2 YSYEKL. The CDR3 loop is CASSQRGGNSPLHF. The CDR3 nucleotides are TGCGCCAGCAGCCAAAGGGGTGGGAATTCACCCCTCCACTTT.

V and J are TRBV11-2 and TRBJ2-7; possible D gene TRBD2, 5 bases. V gave up 1 base and J gave up 3 bases, with 7 bases separating them. CDR1 is SGHAT, CDR2 FQNNGV, per germline. The CDR3 spans 13 residues. CDR3 sequence: CASSLGTGYEQYF. CDR3 DNA: TGTGCCAGCAGCTTAGGGACTGGCTACGAGCAGTACTTC.

The chain is built from TRBV29-1 and TRBJ2-5; D is unclear. CDR3 length equals 11 residues. The germline CDR1 and CDR2 sequences are SQVTM and ANQGSEA. V lost 6 bases and J lost 4, with 9 bases in between. CDR3 sequence reads: CSVVTGETQYF. DNA for the CDR3: TGCAGCGTAGTAACGGGAGAGACCCAGTACTTC.

The V and J genes are TRBV9 and TRBJ1-2; no clear D gene. The germline CDR1 and CDR2 sequences are SGDLS and YYNGEE. The CDR3 length is 14 residues. Trimming removed 0 bases at V and 8 bases at J, with 14 bases between. The CDR3 sequence is CASSVVAGIGGYTF. The CDR3 nucleotides read TGTGCCAGCAGCGTAGTGGCAGGAATCGGCGGCTACACCTTC.

This chain connects TRBV18 to TRBJ1-1; 8 bases are a match to TRBD1. V shed 2 bases and J 0 bases; nucleotides not matched to a gene: 5. This CDR3 spans 16 amino acids. Germline V gene data show CDR1 as KGHSH and CDR2 as LQKENI. CDR3 in amino acids: CASSPKRTGMNTEAFF. The CDR3 DNA reads as TGTGCCAGCTCACCAAAACGGACAGGGATGAACACTGAAGCTTTCTTT.

The chain is built from TRBV29-1 and TRBJ1-5; a weak D match, TRBD1 (6 bases). The CDR3 has 12 residues. Trimming cost V 5 bases and J 7 bases, with 12 bases left between them. From germline, CDR1 is SQVTM and CDR2 ANQGSEA. The CDR3 is CSVKGGGQPQHF. The CDR3, as DNA: TGCAGCGTTAAGGGGGGAGGGCAGCCCCAGCATTTT.

This clone is a singleton in its sample. This rearrangement joins TRBV28 to TRBJ1-1, with 7 nucleotides matching TRBD1. This CDR3 is 12 amino acids long. Trimming at V came to 1 base and at J to 7 bases, leaving 0 bases not matched to a gene. Per germline, CDR1 MDHEN and CDR2 SYDVKM. CDR3 nucleotides: TGTGCCAGCAGTTTATACAGGGGTGAAGCTTTCTTT. Amino acid sequence: CASSLYRGEAFF.

The chain uses TRBV3-1 (or the pseudogene TRBV3-2) and TRBJ2-1; tentative D call: TRBD2 (7 bases). This CDR3 region has 17 residues. Trimming left V 3 bases short and J 2 bases short, with 17 bases between. CDR1 is LGHDT, CDR2 YNNKEL, per germline (reference sequence). The CDR3 is CASSQGGRSRPYNEQFF. Written as DNA, the CDR3 is TGTGCCAGCAGCCAGGGGGGGCGTAGCCGCCCCTACAATGAGCAGTTCTTC.

The chain couples TRBV18 to TRBJ1-4; TRBD1 aligns across 9 bases. The CDR3 has 16 amino acids. J was trimmed by 5 bases and V by 3 bases; bases with no gene match: 7. Germline V gene lookup returns CDR1 KGHSH and CDR2 LQKENI. As DNA, the CDR3 is TGTGCCAGCTCACCCTTCGACGGGACAGGGAATGAAAAACTGTTTTTT. Encoded protein: CASSPFDGTGNEKLFF. Looking up the rest from reference TRBV18 and TRBJ1-4 gives the full variable domain: NAGVMQNPRHLVRRRGQEARLRCSPMKGHSHVYWYRQLPEEGLKFMVYLQKENIIDESGMPKERFSAEFPKEGPSILRIQQVVRGDSAAYFCASSPFDGTGNEKLFFGSGTQLSVL.

CDR3 region: CSARVENEQFF. In DNA, the CDR3 is TGCAGTGCTAGGGTGGAAAATGAGCAGTTCTTC. The V call is TRBV20-1, the J call TRBJ2-1; D gene ambiguous. Germline CDR1 is DFQATT and CDR2 is SNEGSKA (reference sequence). V lost 3 bases to trimming and J lost 7 bases, with 7 bases between them. There are 11 residues in the CDR3.

This chain uses TRBV6-5 with TRBJ1-6; possible D gene TRBD1, 6 bases. Trimming took 5 bases from V and 10 from J, leaving 12 bases between them. The CDR3 is made up of 13 amino acids. In germline, CDR1 is MNHEY, CDR2 SVGAGI. The CDR3 nucleotides are TGTGCCAGCAGTAGAGGGGGGGAATCACCCCTCCACTTT. Translation: CASSRGGESPLHF.